A single sample gave rise to the 8 T cell receptor beta chains below, sequenced in a study of OX40 agonist ivuxolimab in advanced cancers. The data were produced by immunoSEQ multiplex PCR, yet TCRdb's version contains in-frame clones alone and is incomplete. This sample carries about 8,000 clones, 86% of them seen once, and the ten largest clones take approximately 2%. The source material was CD4+ or CD8+ T cells sorted from blood, sampled in a trial of the OX40 agonist ivuxolimab. The origin of the receptors is an adult with an advanced solid tumor such as melanoma, head and neck, liver or kidney cancer.

V is TRBV28 and J is TRBJ1-2; D perhaps matches TRBD1 (5 bases). The CDR3 consists of 13 residues. V shed 5 bases and J shed 3 bases, with 10 bases lying between them. Germline assignment: CDR1 MDHEN and CDR2 SYDVKM. The CDR3 DNA sequence: TGTGCCAGCAGTCAGTTCAGGGACTATGGCTACACCTTC. Translating it yields CASSQFRDYGYTF.

V gene TRBV5-8 combines with J gene TRBJ1-4, with D uncertain. CDR3 length equals 13 residues. Between the trimmed V and J ends, which lost 2 bases and 5 bases, there was a span of 7 bases. Germline assignment: CDR1 SGHTS and CDR2 YDEGEE. CDR3 amino acids: CASSFQENEKLFF. CDR3 in DNA: TGTGCCAGCAGCTTTCAAGAAAATGAAAAACTGTTTTTT.

V gene TRBV19 combines with J gene TRBJ1-5; no clear D gene. The germline gives CDR1 LNHDA, CDR2 SQIVND (reference sequence). V was pared by 3 bases and J by 5 bases, with 17 bases between. The length of the CDR3 is 16 residues. The CDR3 protein is CASSIYAARNYQPQHF. CDR3 DNA: TGTGCCAGTAGTATTTACGCGGCCCGGAACTATCAGCCCCAGCATTTT. Based on the CDR3 plus reference TRBV19 and TRBJ1-5, the full variable domain is DGGITQSPKYLFRKEGQNVTLSCEQNLNHDAMYWYRQDPGQGLRLIYYSQIVNDFQKGDIAEGYSVSREKKESFPLTVTSAQKNPTAFYLCASSIYAARNYQPQHFGDGTRLSIL.

About this clone: The junction does not match germline at one end; this may be a read error. The gene calls are TRBV5-6 and TRBJ2-5; 13 nucleotides line up with TRBD2. The CDR3 loop spans 16 amino acids. Per the germline V gene, CDR1 is SGHDT and CDR2 is YYEEEE. DNA of the CDR3: TGTGCCAGCACCTTGGGACTAGCGGGATTCCAAGAGACCCAGTACTTC. Protein product: CASTLGLAGFQETQYF.

V and J are TRBV6-4 and TRBJ2-6, with unresolved D. Germline V gene lookup returns CDR1 MRHNA and CDR2 SNTAGT. The germline V and J ends were trimmed by 4 bases and 5 bases, with 21 bases remaining between them. The CDR3 contains 18 residues. The CDR3: CASSGFDSRQSRANVLTF. The CDR3 region has the DNA TGTGCCAGCAGTGGCTTCGACTCACGACAAAGTCGGGCCAACGTCCTGACTTTC.

V usage is TRBV6-1 and J usage is TRBJ2-7; TRBD1 matches 8 bases. CDR1 is MNHNS, CDR2 SASEGT, per germline. V lost 6 bases, J lost 4 bases, and 8 bases stayed unmatched. There are 14 residues in the CDR3. CDR3 nucleotides: TGTGCCAGCAGGCCGGACAGGGCACCTTACGAGCAGTACTTC. This gives the protein CASRPDRAPYEQYF.

This chain connects TRBV7-9 to TRBJ2-7, with 12 bases matching TRBD1. The trim removed 5 bases at V and 5 bases at J, leaving 7 bases unmatched. Germline CDR1 SEHNR, CDR2 FQNEAQ (reference sequence). This CDR3 has 15 residues. This CDR3 reads CASSARDRGRDEQYF. DNA for the CDR3: TGTGCCAGCAGCGCGAGGGACAGGGGGCGCGACGAGCAGTACTTC.

This clone was observed a few times. The V gene is TRBV28, the J gene TRBJ1-5; no definite D call. Germline V CDR1 and CDR2: MDHEN, SYDVKM. The CDR3 has 16 residues. V was shortened by 0 bases and J by 3 bases, with 12 bases between the two germline ends. CDR3 in amino acids: CASSLWSAKNNQPQHF. In DNA, the CDR3 is TGTGCCAGCAGTTTATGGTCTGCGAAAAACAATCAGCCCCAGCATTTT.